One sample yielded the 28 T cell receptor beta chains listed below, sequenced in a study of cytomegalovirus exposure and HLA in healthy donors (dated by TCRdb to the late 2010s). The library was produced with the immunoSEQ multiplex PCR assay. For the multiplex PCR, a mixture combining 60 forward primers for TCR Vbeta segments and 13 reverse primers for TCR Jbeta segments was used. TCRdb's version of the immuneACCESS table is confined to in-frame rearrangements and falls short of the full clone set. An unresolved V gene accounts for under half of the shortfall where checked; the remainder is of unknown origin. Here the sample has about 180,000 clones; 80% occur a single time. The ten largest clonotypes hold about 1.4% of the sample. The sample taken for sequencing was PBMCs. These receptor sequences come from a girl aged 10 to 17 in good health and CMV-seropositive.

The J gene is TRBJ2-7, the V gene TRBV9; TRBD2 might be the D (6 bases). Germline CDR1 and CDR2: SGDLS and YYNGEE. Trimming cost V 0 bases and J 6 bases, with 10 bases left between them. The CDR3 extends over 13 amino acids. The CDR3 reads CASSVVAASEQYF. The CDR3 DNA is TGTGCCAGCAGCGTAGTAGCGGCCTCCGAGCAGTACTTC.

The CDR3 coding sequence is TGTGCCAGCAGCTTCCCCGGGGGGAACACTGAAGCTTTCTTT. It encodes CASSFPGGNTEAFF. The genes are TRBV7-9 and TRBJ1-1, with a tentative D call TRBD1 (5 bases). V was pared by 3 bases and J by 1 base, with 9 bases between. The length of the CDR3 is 14 residues. Germline V gene sequence: CDR1 SEHNR, CDR2 FQNEAQ (reference sequence).

This sequence joins TRBV7-6 and TRBJ2-2; 8 bases agree with TRBD1. Germline loops: CDR1 SGHVS, CDR2 FNYEAQ. The CDR3 sequence is 13 residues long. After removal of 9 bases from V and 1 base from J, the junction contained 1 base not matched to a gene. The CDR3: CASGQGNTGELFF. CDR3 bases: TGTGCCAGTGGACAGGGGAACACCGGGGAGCTGTTTTTT. Combining the CDR3 with reference TRBV7-6 and TRBJ2-2 gives the whole variable domain GAGVSQSPRYKVTKRGQDVALRCDPISGHVSLYWYRQALGQGPEFLTYFNYEAQQDKSGLPNDRFSAERPEGSISTLTIQRTEQRDSAMYRCASGQGNTGELFFGEGSRLTVL.

The chain links TRBV6-5 to TRBJ2-7; 12 bases agree with TRBD2. The CDR3 loop spans 14 amino acids. The germline gives CDR1 MNHEY, CDR2 SVGAGI. With 2 bases clipped from V and 4 bases from J, the junction kept 0 bases outside the gene matches. The CDR3 bases are TGTGCCAGCAGTTACACTAGCGGGAGGTACGAGCAGTACTTC. It yields the protein CASSYTSGRYEQYF.

The rearrangement links TRBV6-5 to TRBJ2-2, with 10 bases aligning to TRBD1. The CDR3 sequence is 16 residues long. Germline CDR1 is MNHEY and CDR2 is SVGAGI. Losses at the gene ends were 4 bases for V and 5 bases for J; bases not matched to a gene: 7. CDR3 sequence: CASSSPGQGRTGELFF. The CDR3 DNA follows: TGTGCCAGCAGTTCCCCGGGACAGGGGCGGACCGGGGAGCTGTTTTTT.

V usage is TRBV27 and J usage is TRBJ2-7; 8 bases match TRBD1. Germline V gene lookup returns CDR1 MNHEY and CDR2 SMNVEV (reference sequence). Trimming took 2 bases from V and 4 from J; bases not matched to a gene: 16. This CDR3 comprises 18 residues. The CDR3, as DNA: TGTGCCAGCAGTTTACGTGTGGGGTCGGCAGGGGGCTGGTACGAGCAGTACTTC. Translation gives CASSLRVGSAGGWYEQYF.

The chain recombines TRBV30 with TRBJ1-3; TRBD1 might be the D (5 bases). This CDR3 comprises 16 residues. CDR1 and CDR2 from the germline V gene are GTSNPN and SVGIG (reference sequence). The V gene lost 0 bases and the J gene lost 0 bases, with 12 bases spanning the gap. The CDR3: CAWSVGRVPSGNTIYF. CDR3 DNA: TGTGCCTGGAGTGTAGGCAGGGTCCCCTCTGGAAACACCATATATTTT.

This clone was detected only a few times. The chain carries TRBV15 and TRBJ2-3, with a weak D call TRBD2 (5 bases). The germline V gene has CDR1 LNHNV and CDR2 YYDKDF (reference sequence). The CDR3 covers 15 residues. V shed 5 bases and J shed 5 bases, with 17 bases lying between them. The CDR3 nucleotides are TGTGCCACCAGCTTTCGGACTGGGGTTGAAGATACGCAGTATTTT. Translated, it gives CATSFRTGVEDTQYF.

This chain links TRBV28 with TRBJ1-1; tentatively, D is TRBD1 (5 bases). The germline gives CDR1 MDHEN, CDR2 SYDVKM. This CDR3 spans 11 amino acids. Trimming shortened V by 7 bases and J by 7 bases, and 10 bases separated the two germline ends. CDR3 sequence (DNA): TGTGCCAGCATGGGGCGGAGTGAAGCTTTCTTT. Protein sequence: CASMGRSEAFF.

The V call is TRBV27, the J call TRBJ2-7, with 10 bases identical to TRBD1. J gave up 0 bases and V 8 bases, and 4 bases lay outside the gene matches. This CDR3 contains 14 residues. From germline, CDR1 is MNHEY and CDR2 SMNVEV (reference sequence). The CDR3 protein is CASRGQGDSYEQYF. The CDR3 DNA follows: TGTGCCAGCCGCGGACAGGGGGACTCCTACGAGCAGTACTTC.

The V and J genes are TRBV27 and TRBJ2-7; TRBD1 might be the D (5 bases). Germline values: CDR1 MNHEY, CDR2 SMNVEV (reference sequence). This CDR3 contains 14 residues. V was cut by 3 bases and J by 3 bases, with 12 bases left in between. The CDR3 DNA is TGTGCCAGCAGTTTCTCTCCCGACAGCTACGAGCAGTACTTC. Its protein is CASSFSPDSYEQYF.

The gene calls are TRBV7-7 and TRBJ2-1, with 8 bases lining up with TRBD1. CDR1 and CDR2 (germline): SSHAT, FNYEAQ (reference sequence). V shed 5 bases, J shed 2 bases, and the junction held 5 bases outside the gene matches. The CDR3 totals 15 residues. DNA of the CDR3: TGTGCCAGCAGCCCCCGGACAGGGCCCTACAATGAGCAGTTCTTC. Its translation: CASSPRTGPYNEQFF.

The V gene is TRBV5-1, the J gene TRBJ2-7; D might be TRBD2 (5 bases). The CDR3 is made up of 15 amino acids. Trimming stripped 0 bases from V and 0 bases from J, with 10 bases between. The germline V gene encodes CDR1 SGHRS and CDR2 YFSETQ. The CDR3 sequence is CASSLASSASYEQYF. The DNA for the CDR3 is TGCGCCAGCAGCTTGGCGAGTAGCGCCTCCTACGAGCAGTACTTC.

The chain combines TRBV5-1 with TRBJ1-1; possible D gene TRBD1, 5 bases. Trimming removed 0 bases from V and 4 bases from J, with 7 bases in between. CDR3 length: 13 residues. Germline CDR1 is SGHRS and CDR2 is YFSETQ. The CDR3 reads CASSLAGATEAFF. For the CDR3, the DNA is TGCGCCAGCAGCTTGGCTGGGGCCACTGAAGCTTTCTTT.

The rearrangement joins TRBV5-8 to TRBJ2-7; D may be TRBD2 (6 bases). The V gene's germline CDR1 is SGHTS and CDR2 YDEGEE. This CDR3 contains 15 residues. V shed 0 bases and J shed 2 bases, with 12 bases lying between them. In nucleotides, the CDR3 is TGTGCCAGCAGCTTGGTTGCGGGGAATGCCTACGAGCAGTACTTC. Its translation is CASSLVAGNAYEQYF.

This sequence joins TRBV12-5 and TRBJ2-7; D unresolved. The ends were cut back, 5 bases at V and 2 bases at J, with 7 bases in the middle. This CDR3 comprises 12 residues. Germline CDR1 LGHNT, CDR2 FRNRAP. DNA of the CDR3: TGTGCTAGTGGTCCTATGGCCTACGAGCAGTACTTC. Amino acids: CASGPMAYEQYF.

The chain links TRBV25-1 to TRBJ1-2; D gene ambiguous. Germline lookup yields CDR1 MGHDK and CDR2 SYGVNS. V lost 3 bases and J 2 bases, leaving 10 bases between the germline ends. CDR3 size: 14 residues. CDR3 in DNA: TGTGCCAGCAGTGAGAGGTTTACGAACTATGGCTACACCTTC. Translated, it gives CASSERFTNYGYTF.

This clone was picked up a small number of times. The chain is built from TRBV6-5 and TRBJ1-1; D perhaps matches TRBD1 (6 bases). The V end lost 8 bases, the J end lost 10 bases, and 26 bases lay between the germline ends. Germline V gives CDR1 MNHEY, CDR2 SVGAGI. The CDR3 sequence is 15 residues long. DNA of the CDR3: TGTGCCAGCCAAACTGCCGAAAAGAGGGGGTCCGGAGCTTTCTTT. It encodes CASQTAEKRGSGAFF.

This chain links TRBV5-5 with TRBJ2-7; TRBD2 might be the D (6 bases). V was cut by 2 bases and J by 4 bases, with 22 bases left in between. Germline values: CDR1 SGHKS, CDR2 YYEKEE (reference sequence). The CDR3 contains 17 residues. DNA for the CDR3: TGTGCCAGCAGCTTAATCCCCCCTAGCGAGGCAAAATACGAGCAGTACTTC. Encoded protein: CASSLIPPSEAKYEQYF.

The DNA of the CDR3 is TGTGCCAGCAGCATTGGGGGCAAGACCTACGAGCAGTACTTC. Residues: CASSIGGKTYEQYF. The chain employs TRBV7-7 and TRBJ2-7; D is possibly TRBD1 (6 bases). Germline-derived CDR1 and CDR2 are SSHAT and FNYEAQ (reference sequence). V was clipped by 5 bases and J by 2 bases, with 13 bases between them. CDR3 length: 14 residues.

This sequence joins TRBV27 and TRBJ1-1; D gene uncertain. The CDR3 sequence is 14 residues long. Per germline, CDR1 MNHEY and CDR2 SMNVEV (reference sequence). V was shortened by 8 bases and J by 0 bases, with 13 bases between the two germline ends. The CDR3 here is CASCGRGMNTEAFF. CDR3 coding DNA: TGTGCCAGCTGCGGGCGGGGAATGAACACTGAAGCTTTCTTT.

The chain couples TRBV5-1 to TRBJ2-1; 14 nucleotides match TRBD2. The CDR3 is 16 amino acids. V was clipped by 6 bases and J by 5 bases; unmatched bases: 7. Per the germline V gene, CDR1 is SGHRS and CDR2 is YFSETQ. The CDR3 DNA reads as TGCGCCAGCACCAGACTAGCGGGAGGGATCCACAATGAGCAGTTCTTC. It translates to CASTRLAGGIHNEQFF.

The chain couples TRBV25-1 to TRBJ2-7, with D tentatively TRBD1 (5 bases). From germline, CDR1 is MGHDK and CDR2 SYGVNS. Between the trimmed V and J ends, which lost 6 bases and 3 bases, there was a span of 12 bases. The CDR3 contains 13 residues. Here the CDR3 DNA reads TGTGCCAGCAGAGAGGACACCAACTACGAGCAGTACTTC. This encodes CASREDTNYEQYF.

This clone occurred once. This chain uses TRBV6-5 with TRBJ1-5; D might be TRBD1 (5 bases). V lost 0 bases, J lost 3 bases, and 9 bases lay in between. Germline V CDR1 and CDR2: MNHEY, SVGAGI. CDR3 length equals 15 residues. The CDR3 DNA follows: TGTGCCAGCAGTTACTCGCGGGACCTCAATCAGCCCCAGCATTTT. Translation: CASSYSRDLNQPQHF.

This clone was seen more than once but under ten times. This rearrangement joins TRBV5-1 to TRBJ2-2, with TRBD2 as a possible D gene (7 bases). Germline loops: CDR1 SGHRS, CDR2 YFSETQ. Trimming left V 3 bases short and J 11 bases short, with 17 bases between. This CDR3 is built from 14 residues. DNA for the CDR3: TGCGCCAGCAGCTCCGGACTAGTGGGGGCAGAGCTGTTTTTT. Translated: CASSSGLVGAELFF.

The chain is built from TRBV7-9 and TRBJ1-5; 7 bases line up with TRBD1. CDR1 and CDR2 (germline): SEHNR, FQNEAQ (reference sequence). With 5 bases clipped from V and 0 bases from J, the junction kept 4 bases outside the gene matches. CDR3 size: 15 residues. The CDR3 DNA reads TGTGCCAGCAGCCCGGGGACAGATAGCAATCAGCCCCAGCATTTT. Protein: CASSPGTDSNQPQHF.

The rearrangement uses TRBV4-1 and TRBJ2-7; D gene unclear. Between the trimmed V and J ends, which lost 0 bases and 1 base, there was a span of 10 bases. CDR1 and CDR2 (germline): MGHRA, YSYEKL. The CDR3 runs 15 residues. CDR3 region: CASSQDSIGSYEQYF. The DNA of the CDR3 is TGCGCCAGCAGCCAAGATTCTATCGGGTCCTACGAGCAGTACTTC.

The J gene is TRBJ1-2, the V gene TRBV4-1; 8 bases are a match to TRBD1. Unmatched junction bases numbered 4, after V lost 0 bases and J lost 7 bases. CDR1 is MGHRA and CDR2 is YSYEKL in the germline V gene. This CDR3 is 14 amino acids long. CDR3 loop: CASSQDGTGRGYTF. As DNA, the CDR3 is TGCGCCAGCAGCCAAGACGGGACAGGACGTGGCTACACCTTC.